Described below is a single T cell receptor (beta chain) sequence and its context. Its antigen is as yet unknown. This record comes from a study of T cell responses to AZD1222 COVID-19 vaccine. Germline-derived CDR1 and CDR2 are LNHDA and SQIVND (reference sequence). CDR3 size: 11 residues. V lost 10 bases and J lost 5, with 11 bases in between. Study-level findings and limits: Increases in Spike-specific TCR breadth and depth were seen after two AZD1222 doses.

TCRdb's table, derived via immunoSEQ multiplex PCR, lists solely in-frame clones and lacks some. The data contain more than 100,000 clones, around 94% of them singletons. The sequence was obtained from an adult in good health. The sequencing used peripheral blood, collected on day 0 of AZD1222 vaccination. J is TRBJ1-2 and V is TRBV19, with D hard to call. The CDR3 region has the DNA TGTGCCATAAGCTGGCAGTATGGCTACACCTTC. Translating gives CAISWQYGYTF.